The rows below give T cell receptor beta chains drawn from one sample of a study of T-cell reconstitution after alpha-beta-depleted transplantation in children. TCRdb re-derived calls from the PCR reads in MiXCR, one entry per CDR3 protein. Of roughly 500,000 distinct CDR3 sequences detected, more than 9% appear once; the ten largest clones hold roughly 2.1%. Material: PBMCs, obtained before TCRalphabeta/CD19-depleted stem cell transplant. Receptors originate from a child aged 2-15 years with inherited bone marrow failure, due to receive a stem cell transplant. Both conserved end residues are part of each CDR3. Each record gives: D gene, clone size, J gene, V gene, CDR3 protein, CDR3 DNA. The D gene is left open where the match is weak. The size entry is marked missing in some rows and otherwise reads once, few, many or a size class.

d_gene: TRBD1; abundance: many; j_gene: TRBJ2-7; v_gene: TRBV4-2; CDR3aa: CASSTGQGYEQYF; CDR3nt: TGTGCCAGCAGTACGGGACAGGGCTACGAGCAGTACTTC
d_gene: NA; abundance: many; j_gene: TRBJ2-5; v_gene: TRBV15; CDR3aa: CATSRDPGEETQYF; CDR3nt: TGTGCCACCAGCAGAGATCCAGGTGAAGAGACCCAGTACTTC
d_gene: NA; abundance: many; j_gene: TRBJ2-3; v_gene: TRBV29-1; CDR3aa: CSVEDLGSRRDTQYF; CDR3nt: TGCAGCGTTGAAGATCTTGGCTCCCGTAGGGATACGCAGTATTTT
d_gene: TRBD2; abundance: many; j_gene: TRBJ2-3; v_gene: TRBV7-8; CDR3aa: CASSLTPGLAGGNTQYF; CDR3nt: TGTGCCAGCAGCTTAACGCCGGGACTAGCGGGAGGAAATACGCAGTATTTT
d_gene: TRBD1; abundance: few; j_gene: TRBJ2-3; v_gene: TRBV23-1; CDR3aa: CASSPIETGGADTQYF; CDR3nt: TGCGCCAGCAGCCCCATAGAGACAGGGGGCGCAGATACGCAGTATTTT
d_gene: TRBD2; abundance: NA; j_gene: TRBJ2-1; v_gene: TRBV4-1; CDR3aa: CASSRPSGAYNEQFF; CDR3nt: TGCGCCAGCAGCCGCCCTAGCGGGGCCTACAATGAGCAGTTCTTC
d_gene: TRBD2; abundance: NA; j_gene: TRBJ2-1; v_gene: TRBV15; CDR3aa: CATSRGTSGINEQFF; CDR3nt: TGTGCCACCAGCAGAGGGACTAGCGGGATCAATGAGCAGTTCTTC
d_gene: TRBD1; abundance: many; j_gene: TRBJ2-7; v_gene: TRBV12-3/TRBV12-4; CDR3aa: CASSEQGGGTYEQYF; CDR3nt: TGTGCCAGCAGCGAACAGGGGGGAGGCACCTACGAGCAGTACTTC
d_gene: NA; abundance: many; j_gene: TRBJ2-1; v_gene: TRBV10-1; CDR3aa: CASSDVGQPYNEQFF; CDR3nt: TGCGCCAGCAGTGATGTCGGACAGCCCTACAATGAGCAGTTCTTC
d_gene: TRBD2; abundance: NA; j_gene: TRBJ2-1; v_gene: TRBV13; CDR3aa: CASSSLRTSGSYNEQFF; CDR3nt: TGTGCCAGCAGCTCCCTCCGGACTAGTGGATCCTACAATGAGCAGTTCTTC
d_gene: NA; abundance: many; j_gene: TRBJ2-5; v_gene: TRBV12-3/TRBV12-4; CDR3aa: CASGTYAQETQYF; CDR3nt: TGTGCCAGCGGGACTTACGCGCAAGAGACCCAGTACTTC
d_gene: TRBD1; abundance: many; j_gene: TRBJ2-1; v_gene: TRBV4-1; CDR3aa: CASSQGQGAYNEQFF; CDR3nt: TGCGCCAGCAGCCAGGGACAGGGAGCCTACAATGAGCAGTTCTTC
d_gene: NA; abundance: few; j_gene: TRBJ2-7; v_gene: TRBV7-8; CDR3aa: CASSLPGGVYEQYF; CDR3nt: TGTGCCAGCAGCCTCCCGGGCGGGGTATACGAGCAGTACTTC
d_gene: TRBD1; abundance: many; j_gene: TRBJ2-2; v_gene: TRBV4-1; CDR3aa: CASSQVAGAGGTNTGELFF; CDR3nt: TGCGCCAGCAGCCAAGTGGCAGGGGCAGGGGGCACGAACACCGGGGAGCTGTTTTTT
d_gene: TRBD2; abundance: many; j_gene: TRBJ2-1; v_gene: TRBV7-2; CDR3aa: CASSPTRTSWSYNEQFF; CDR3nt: TGTGCCAGCAGCCCTACTAGGACTAGCTGGTCCTACAATGAGCAGTTCTTC
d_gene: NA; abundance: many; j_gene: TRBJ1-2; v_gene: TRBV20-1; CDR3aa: CSARSTGSRSNYGYTF; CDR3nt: TGCAGTGCTAGATCCACGGGGTCAAGATCCAACTATGGCTACACCTTC
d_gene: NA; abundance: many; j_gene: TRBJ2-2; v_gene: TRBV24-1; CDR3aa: CATSSTYSGELFF; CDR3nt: TGTGCCACCAGTTCTACCTACTCCGGGGAGCTGTTTTTT
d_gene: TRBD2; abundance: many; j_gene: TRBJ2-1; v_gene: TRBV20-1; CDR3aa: CSASPAGVRNEQFF; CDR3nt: TGCAGTGCTAGTCCCGCGGGAGTCAGGAATGAGCAGTTCTTC
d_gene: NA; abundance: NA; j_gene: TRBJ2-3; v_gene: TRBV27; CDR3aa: CASRPVGAPEDTQYF; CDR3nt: TGTGCCAGCAGGCCCGTGGGAGCCCCGGAAGATACGCAGTATTTT
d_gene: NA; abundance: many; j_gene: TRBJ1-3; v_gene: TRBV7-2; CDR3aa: CASSSDGTTGNTIYF; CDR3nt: TGTGCCAGCAGCTCCGACGGGACAACCGGAAACACCATATATTTT
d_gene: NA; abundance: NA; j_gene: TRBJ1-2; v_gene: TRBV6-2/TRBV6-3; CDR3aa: CASSPDSFYGYTF; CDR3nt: TGTGCCAGCAGTCCCGACAGTTTCTATGGCTACACCTTC
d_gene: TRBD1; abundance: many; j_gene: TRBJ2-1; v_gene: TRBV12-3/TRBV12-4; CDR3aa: CASSSGTGRNYNEQFF; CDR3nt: TGTGCCAGCAGTTCCGGGACAGGGAGAAACTACAATGAGCAGTTCTTC
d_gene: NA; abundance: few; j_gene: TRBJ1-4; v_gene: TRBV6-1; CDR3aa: CASRTDRQATNEKLFF; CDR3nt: TGTGCCAGCAGGACGGACAGACAAGCAACTAATGAAAAACTGTTTTTT
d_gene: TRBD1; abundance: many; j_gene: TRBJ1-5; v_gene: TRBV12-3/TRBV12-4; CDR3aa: CASSSTGNQPQHF; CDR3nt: TGTGCCAGCAGTTCGACAGGGAATCAGCCCCAGCATTTT
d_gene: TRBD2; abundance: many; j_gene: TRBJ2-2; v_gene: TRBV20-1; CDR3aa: CSARESGGTGELFF; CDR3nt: TGCAGTGCTAGAGAGAGCGGGGGCACCGGGGAGCTGTTTTTT
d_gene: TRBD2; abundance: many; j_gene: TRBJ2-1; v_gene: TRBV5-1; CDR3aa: CASRAGTSGIHEQFF; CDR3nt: TGCGCCAGCAGGGCTGGGACTAGCGGGATACATGAGCAGTTCTTC
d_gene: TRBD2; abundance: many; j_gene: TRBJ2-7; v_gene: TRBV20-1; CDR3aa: CSAAAGGPYEQYF; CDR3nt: TGCAGTGCAGCAGCGGGAGGGCCCTACGAGCAGTACTTC
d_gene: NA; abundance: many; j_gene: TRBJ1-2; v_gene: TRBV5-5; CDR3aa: CASSLGQGVYGYTF; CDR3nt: TGTGCCAGCAGCTTGGGGCAGGGAGTCTATGGCTACACCTTC
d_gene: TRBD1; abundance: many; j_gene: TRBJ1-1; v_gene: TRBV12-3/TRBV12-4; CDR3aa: CASTLSGGYRAFF; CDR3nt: TGTGCCAGCACCTTATCAGGGGGCTATAGGGCTTTCTTT
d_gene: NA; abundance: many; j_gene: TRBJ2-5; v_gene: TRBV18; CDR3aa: CASSPQGVLVQETQYF; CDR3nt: TGTGCCAGCTCACCCCAGGGCGTACTCGTCCAAGAGACCCAGTACTTC
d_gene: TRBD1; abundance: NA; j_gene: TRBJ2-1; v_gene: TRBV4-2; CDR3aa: CASSPILKTGLGDNEQFF; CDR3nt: TGTGCCAGCAGCCCAATACTTAAGACAGGGTTGGGAGACAATGAGCAGTTCTTC
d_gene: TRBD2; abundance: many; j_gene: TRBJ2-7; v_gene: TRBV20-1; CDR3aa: CSARLAGGRFYF; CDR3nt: TGCAGTGCCCGGCTAGCGGGAGGGAGGTTTTACTTC
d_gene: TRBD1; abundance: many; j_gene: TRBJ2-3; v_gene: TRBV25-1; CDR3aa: CASSESRTGADTQYF; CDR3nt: TGTGCCAGCAGTGAATCCCGGACAGGCGCAGATACGCAGTATTTT
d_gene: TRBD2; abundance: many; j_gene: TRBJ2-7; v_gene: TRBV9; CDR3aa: CASSVAASGSSYEQYF; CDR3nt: TGTGCCAGCAGCGTAGCTGCTAGCGGGAGCTCCTACGAGCAGTACTTC
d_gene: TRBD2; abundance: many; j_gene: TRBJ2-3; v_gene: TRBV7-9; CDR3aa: CATVPTFSGREVDTQYF; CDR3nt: TGTGCCACCGTTCCTACCTTTAGCGGGAGAGAGGTAGATACGCAGTATTTT
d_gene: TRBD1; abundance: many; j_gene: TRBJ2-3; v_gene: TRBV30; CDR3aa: CAWEGGPGQTTDTQYF; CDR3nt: TGTGCCTGGGAAGGGGGTCCGGGACAGACCACAGATACGCAGTATTTT
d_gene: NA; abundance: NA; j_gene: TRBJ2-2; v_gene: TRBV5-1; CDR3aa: CASSLPPSGVNTGELFF; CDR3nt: TGCGCCAGCAGCTTGCCTCCTTCGGGGGTGAACACCGGGGAGCTGTTTTTT
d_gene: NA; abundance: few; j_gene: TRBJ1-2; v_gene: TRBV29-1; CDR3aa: CSVARGVGNYGYTF; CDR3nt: TGCAGCGTCGCCAGGGGAGTTGGTAACTATGGCTACACCTTC
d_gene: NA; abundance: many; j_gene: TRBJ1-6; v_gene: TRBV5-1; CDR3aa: CASSLEQGQSPLHF; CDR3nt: TGCGCCAGCAGCTTGGAGCAGGGGCAATCACCCCTCCACTTT
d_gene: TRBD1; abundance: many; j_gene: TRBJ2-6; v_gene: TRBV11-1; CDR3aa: CASSLRPGTGGSGANVLTF; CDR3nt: TGTGCCAGCAGCCTACGTCCCGGGACAGGGGGATCTGGGGCCAACGTCCTGACTTTC
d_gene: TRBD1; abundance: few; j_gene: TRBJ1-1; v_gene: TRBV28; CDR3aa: CASTPRQGEAFF; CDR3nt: TGTGCCAGCACCCCTAGACAGGGAGAAGCTTTCTTT
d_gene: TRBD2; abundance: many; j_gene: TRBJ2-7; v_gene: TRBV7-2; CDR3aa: CASSSRTGRAYEQYF; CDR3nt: TGTGCCAGCAGCTCCCGGACCGGGAGGGCCTACGAGCAGTACTTC
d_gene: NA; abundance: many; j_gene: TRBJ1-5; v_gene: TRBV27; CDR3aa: CASSFTYNQPQHF; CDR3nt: TGTGCCAGCAGTTTCACTTACAATCAGCCCCAGCATTTT
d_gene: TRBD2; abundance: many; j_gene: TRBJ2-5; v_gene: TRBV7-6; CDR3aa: CASSPGPTSGQETQYF; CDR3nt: TGTGCCAGCAGCCCGGGACCAACTAGCGGACAAGAGACCCAGTACTTC
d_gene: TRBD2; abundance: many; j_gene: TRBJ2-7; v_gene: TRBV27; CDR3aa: CASSGLAGTGEQYF; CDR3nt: TGTGCCAGCAGTGGACTAGCGGGGACGGGGGAGCAGTACTTC
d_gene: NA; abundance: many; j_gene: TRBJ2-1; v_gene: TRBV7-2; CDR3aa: CASSFSASINEQFF; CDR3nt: TGTGCCAGCAGCTTCTCGGCTAGCATCAATGAGCAGTTCTTC
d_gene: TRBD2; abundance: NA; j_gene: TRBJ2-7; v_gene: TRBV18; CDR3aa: CASSPGTAGDVYEQYF; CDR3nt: TGTGCCAGCTCACCAGGCACAGCGGGAGACGTATACGAGCAGTACTTC
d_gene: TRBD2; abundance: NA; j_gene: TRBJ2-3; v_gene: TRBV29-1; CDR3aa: CSVEKVLAGGPDTQYF; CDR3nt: TGCAGCGTTGAAAAGGTACTAGCGGGAGGGCCAGATACGCAGTATTTT
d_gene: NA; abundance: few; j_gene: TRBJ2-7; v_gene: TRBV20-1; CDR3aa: CSARDWAASYEQYF; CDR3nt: TGCAGTGCTAGAGACTGGGCAGCTTCCTACGAGCAGTACTTC
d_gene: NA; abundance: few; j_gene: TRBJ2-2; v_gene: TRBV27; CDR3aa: CASSFALVLSNTGELFF; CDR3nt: TGTGCCAGCAGTTTCGCGCTAGTCCTGTCGAACACCGGGGAGCTGTTTTTT
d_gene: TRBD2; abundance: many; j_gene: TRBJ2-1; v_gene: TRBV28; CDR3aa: CASRPGLAEDNEQFF; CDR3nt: TGTGCCAGCAGGCCGGGGCTAGCGGAGGACAATGAGCAGTTCTTC
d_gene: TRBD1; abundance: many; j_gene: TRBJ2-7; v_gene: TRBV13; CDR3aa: CASSPPDRGLYEQYF; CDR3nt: TGTGCCAGCAGCCCTCCGGACAGGGGGCTGTACGAGCAGTACTTC
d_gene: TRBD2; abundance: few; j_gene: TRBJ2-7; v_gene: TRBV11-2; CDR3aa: CASSLEYLLGTSGDEQYF; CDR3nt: TGTGCCAGCAGCTTAGAATATCTTCTTGGGACTAGTGGCGACGAGCAGTACTTC
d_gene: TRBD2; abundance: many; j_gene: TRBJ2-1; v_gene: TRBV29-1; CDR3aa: CSVKLAANNEQFF; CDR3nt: TGCAGCGTGAAACTAGCGGCAAACAATGAGCAGTTCTTC
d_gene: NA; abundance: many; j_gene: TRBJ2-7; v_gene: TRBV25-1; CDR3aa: CASSDWGHEQYF; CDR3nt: TGTGCCAGCAGTGATTGGGGACACGAGCAGTACTTC
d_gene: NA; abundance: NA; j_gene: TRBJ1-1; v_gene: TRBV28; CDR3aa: CASSFGQSLNTEAFF; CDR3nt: TGTGCCAGCAGTTTTGGTCAGTCCCTGAACACTGAAGCTTTCTTT
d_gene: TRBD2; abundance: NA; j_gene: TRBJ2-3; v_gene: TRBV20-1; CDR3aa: CCARDGRTSGYTDTQYF; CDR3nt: TGCTGTGCTAGAGATGGGAGGACTAGCGGATACACAGATACGCAGTATTTT